The source of this T cell receptor (beta chain) is a study of T cell responses to AZD1222 COVID-19 vaccine (dated by TCRdb to the early 2020s). With respect to the entire study: TCR sequencing covered approximately 230 trial participants: some 210 given two doses of AZD1222 and approximately 25 given two doses of MenACWY control vaccine. Trial participants were enrolled by age into subgroups of 18-55, 56-69 and 70-plus years, and about 150, 27 and 61 TCR-sequenced participants, respectively, were included in these subgroups. The investigation overall reported the following: Participants were mostly white British, with more females than males. The authors suggested clonal diversity may have been underestimated. Vaccine-associated CD4 TCRs spanned the whole spike protein, with dominant responses in regions 160-218 and 743-854. Reportedly, close to half of the unique spike-specific TCRs recognized epitopes lying outside the regions that are mutated in the B.1.351 and B.1.1.7 variants. Because no samples from the day 14 peak response were available, repertoires could be characterized only after the peak T cell response. After two AZD1222 doses, spike-specific TCR breadth and depth were significantly higher than at day 0 and than in MenACWY recipients. The 56-69-year group was small, and its depth increase did not reach significance, likely because of low power. Conclusions about previously exposed vaccinees were limited because only six AZD1222 recipients were SARS-CoV-2 seropositive at baseline.

The CDR3 regions of human TCRbeta chains were analyzed by immunosequencing. The authors processed their data as follows. TCRs in the repertoires were matched against a reference library of SARS-CoV-2-specific TCRs that had been generated with the MIRA antigen-specificity platform. Breadth was defined as the fraction of unique TCRs that were SARS-CoV-2-associated. Depth was defined as the fraction of total T cells that were SARS-CoV-2-associated. Using the MIRA data, every spike-specific TCR was mapped to the spike region that the TCR reacted to and assigned to either a CD4 or a CD8 class. Log10-transformed breadth and depth values were compared by one-way ANOVA with Sidak's multiple comparisons tests. TCRdb took over this immuneACCESS table, retaining in-frame rearrangements with V and J assigned. Such tables are incomplete; in checked studies, under half of the missing clones stem from an unresolved V gene, and the remainder is unexplained. V and J calls and clone size follow that table, whereas D and trimming were derived from the DNA. Here the sample has under 170,000 clones; 80% to 95% occur a single time. Roughly 3.1% of the sample is in the top ten clones.

A word on this clone: The antigen this receptor binds is unknown. Per-base qualities were not stored, and no clone one base away is much larger.

The sample's time point label is to be understood as: about 28 days (+/-7) after the second vaccine dose. AZD1222 recipients with second doses at about 4 weeks or about 12 weeks were pooled, because spike-specific TCR depth and breadth did not differ between schedules. The vaccinee samples were drawn from two UK trials, COV001 and COV002, one of which was a single-blind randomized controlled phase 2/3 trial testing AZD1222 (ChAdOx1 nCoV-19) in healthy adults. For TCRbeta chain sequencing, PBMC samples from trial participants were taken at day 0 and at day 28 after the second dose. From the germline V gene, CDR1 is SGHTA and CDR2 is FQGNSA. Between the V and J ends, shortened by 2 bases and 6 bases respectively, the junction contains 10 bases. From its cysteine to its phenylalanine, the CDR3 spans 14 amino acids. Here the CDR3 DNA is all that survives: 42 bases in frame from base 1.

The sequences come from peripheral blood, collected 28 days after the second AZD1222 dose. The rearranged segments are TRBV7-2 and TRBJ2-2; no D gene is confidently identified. The TCR originated in an adult who received the AZD1222 COVID-19 vaccine. This receptor carries the CDR3 CASSLYPGAGELFF. The bases are TGTGCCAGCAGCTTATATCCGGGCGCCGGGGAGCTGTTTTTT.